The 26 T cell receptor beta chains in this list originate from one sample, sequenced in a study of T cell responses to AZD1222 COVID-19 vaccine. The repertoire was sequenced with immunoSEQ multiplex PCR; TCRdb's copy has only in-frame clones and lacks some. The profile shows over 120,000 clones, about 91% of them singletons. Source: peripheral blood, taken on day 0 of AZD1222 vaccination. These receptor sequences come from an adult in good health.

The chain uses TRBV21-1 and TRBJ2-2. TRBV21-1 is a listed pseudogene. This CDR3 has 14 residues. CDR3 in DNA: TGTGCCAGCAGCAATCGGCACGACACCGGGGAGCTGTTTTTT. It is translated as CASSNRHDTGELFF.

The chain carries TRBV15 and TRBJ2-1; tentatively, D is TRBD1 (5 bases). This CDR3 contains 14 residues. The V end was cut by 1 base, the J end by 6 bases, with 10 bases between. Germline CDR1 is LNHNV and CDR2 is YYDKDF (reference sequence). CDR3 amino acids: CATSRGGRANEQFF. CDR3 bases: TGTGCCACCAGCAGAGGGGGCAGGGCCAATGAGCAGTTCTTC.

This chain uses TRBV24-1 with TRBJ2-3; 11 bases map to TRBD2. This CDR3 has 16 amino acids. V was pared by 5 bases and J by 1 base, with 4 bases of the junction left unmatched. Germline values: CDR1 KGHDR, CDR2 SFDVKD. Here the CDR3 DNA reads TGTGCCACCAGTGGTGAGACTAGCGGGGGCACAGATACGCAGTATTTT. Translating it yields CATSGETSGGTDTQYF.

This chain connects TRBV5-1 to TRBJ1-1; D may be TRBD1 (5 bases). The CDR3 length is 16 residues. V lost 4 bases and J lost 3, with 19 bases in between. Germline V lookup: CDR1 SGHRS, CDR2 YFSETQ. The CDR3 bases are TGCGCCAGCAGCCTTGGGGGGGTAGAATGGGACACTGAAGCTTTCTTT. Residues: CASSLGGVEWDTEAFF.

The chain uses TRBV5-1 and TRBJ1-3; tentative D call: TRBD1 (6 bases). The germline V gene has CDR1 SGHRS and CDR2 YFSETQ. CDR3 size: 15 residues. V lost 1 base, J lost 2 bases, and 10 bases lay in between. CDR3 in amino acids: CASSLSRGPGNTIYF. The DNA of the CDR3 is TGCGCCAGCAGCTTGTCCAGGGGCCCTGGAAACACCATATATTTT. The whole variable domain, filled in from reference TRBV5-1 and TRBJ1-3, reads KAGVTQTPRYLIKTRGQQVTLSCSPISGHRSVSWYQQTPGQGLQFLFEYFSETQRNKGNFPGRFSGRQFSNSRSEMNVSTLELGDSALYLCASSLSRGPGNTIYFGEGSWLTVV.

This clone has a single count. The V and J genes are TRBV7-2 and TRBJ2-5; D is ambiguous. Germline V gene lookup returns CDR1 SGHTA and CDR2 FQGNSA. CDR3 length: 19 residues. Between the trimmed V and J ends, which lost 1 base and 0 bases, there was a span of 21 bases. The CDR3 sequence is CASSLGKAHLNKYQETQYF. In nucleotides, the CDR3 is TGTGCCAGCAGCTTAGGCAAGGCACACTTAAATAAGTACCAAGAGACCCAGTACTTC.

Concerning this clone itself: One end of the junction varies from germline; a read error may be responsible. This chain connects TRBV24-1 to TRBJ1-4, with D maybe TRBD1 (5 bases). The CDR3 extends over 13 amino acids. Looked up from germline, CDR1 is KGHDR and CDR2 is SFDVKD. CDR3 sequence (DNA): TGTGCCATCAGTGCAGGGATGAGTGAAAAACTGTTTTTT. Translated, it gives CAISAGMSEKLFF.

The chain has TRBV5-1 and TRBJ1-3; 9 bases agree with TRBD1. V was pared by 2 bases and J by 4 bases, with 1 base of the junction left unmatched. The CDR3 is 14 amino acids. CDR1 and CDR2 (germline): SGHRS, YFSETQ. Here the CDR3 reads CASSLQGAGNTIYF. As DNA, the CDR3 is TGCGCCAGCAGCTTACAGGGGGCGGGAAACACCATATATTTT.

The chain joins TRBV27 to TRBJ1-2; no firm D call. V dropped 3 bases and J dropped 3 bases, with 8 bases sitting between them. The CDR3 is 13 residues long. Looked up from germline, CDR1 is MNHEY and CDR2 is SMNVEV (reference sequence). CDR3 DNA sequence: TGTGCCAGCAGTTTTTCACCGCACTATGGCTACACCTTC. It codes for CASSFSPHYGYTF.

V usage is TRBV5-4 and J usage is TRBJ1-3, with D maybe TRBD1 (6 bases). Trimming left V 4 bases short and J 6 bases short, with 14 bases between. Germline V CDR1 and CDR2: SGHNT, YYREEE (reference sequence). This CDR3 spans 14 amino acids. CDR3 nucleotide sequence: TGTGCCAGCAGCACGGAGGGGGGGGAAAACACCATATATTTT. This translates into CASSTEGGENTIYF. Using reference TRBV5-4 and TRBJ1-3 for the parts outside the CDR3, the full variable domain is ETGVTQSPTHLIKTRGQQVTLRCSSQSGHNTVSWYQQALGQGPQFIFQYYREEENGRGNFPPRFSGLQFPNYSSELNVNALELDDSALYLCASSTEGGENTIYFGEGSWLTVV.

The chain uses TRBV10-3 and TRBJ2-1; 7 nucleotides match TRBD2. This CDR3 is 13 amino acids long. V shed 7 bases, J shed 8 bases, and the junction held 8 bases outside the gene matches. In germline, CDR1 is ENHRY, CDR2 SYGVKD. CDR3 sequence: CAITAEGRDEQFF. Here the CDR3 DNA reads TGTGCCATCACCGCGGAGGGGAGGGATGAGCAGTTCTTC.

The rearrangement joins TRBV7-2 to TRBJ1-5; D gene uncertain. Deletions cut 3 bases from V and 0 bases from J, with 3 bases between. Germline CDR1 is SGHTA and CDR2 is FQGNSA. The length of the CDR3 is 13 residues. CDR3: CASSFNSNQPQHF. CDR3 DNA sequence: TGTGCCAGCAGCTTCAATAGCAATCAGCCCCAGCATTTT. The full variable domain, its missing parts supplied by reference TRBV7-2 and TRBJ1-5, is GAGVSQSPSNKVTEKGKDVELRCDPISGHTALYWYRQSLGQGLEFLIYFQGNSAPDKSGLPSDRFSAERTGGSVSTLTIQRTQQEDSAVYLCASSFNSNQPQHFGDGTRLSIL.

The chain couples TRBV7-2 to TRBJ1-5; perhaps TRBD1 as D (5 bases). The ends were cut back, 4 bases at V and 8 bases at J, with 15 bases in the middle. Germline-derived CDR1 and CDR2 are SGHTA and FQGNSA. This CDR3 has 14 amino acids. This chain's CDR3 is CASSSIQGGEPQHF. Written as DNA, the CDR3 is TGTGCCAGCAGCTCGATCCAGGGCGGCGAGCCCCAGCATTTT. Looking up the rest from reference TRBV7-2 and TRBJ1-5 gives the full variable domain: GAGVSQSPSNKVTEKGKDVELRCDPISGHTALYWYRQSLGQGLEFLIYFQGNSAPDKSGLPSDRFSAERTGGSVSTLTIQRTQQEDSAVYLCASSSIQGGEPQHFGDGTRLSIL.

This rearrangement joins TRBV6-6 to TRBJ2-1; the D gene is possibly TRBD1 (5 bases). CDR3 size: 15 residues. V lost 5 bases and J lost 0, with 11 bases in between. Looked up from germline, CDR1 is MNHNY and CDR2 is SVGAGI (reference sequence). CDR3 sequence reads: CASSRRQYSYNEQFF. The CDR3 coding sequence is TGTGCCAGCAGTAGACGACAGTACTCCTACAATGAGCAGTTCTTC.

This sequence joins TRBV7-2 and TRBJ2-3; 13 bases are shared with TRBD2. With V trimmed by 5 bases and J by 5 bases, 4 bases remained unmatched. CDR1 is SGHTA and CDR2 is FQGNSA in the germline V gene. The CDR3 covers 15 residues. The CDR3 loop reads CASSPLAGGQDTQYF. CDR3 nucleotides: TGTGCCAGCAGCCCACTAGCGGGGGGGCAAGATACGCAGTATTTT.

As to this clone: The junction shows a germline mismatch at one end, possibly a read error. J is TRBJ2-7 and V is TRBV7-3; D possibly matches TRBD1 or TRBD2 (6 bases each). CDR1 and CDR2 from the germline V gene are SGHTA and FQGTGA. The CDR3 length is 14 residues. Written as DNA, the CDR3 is TGTGCCAGCATCACCCGGCGGGACACCCGGGCATCTACCTTC. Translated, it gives CASITRRDTRASTF.

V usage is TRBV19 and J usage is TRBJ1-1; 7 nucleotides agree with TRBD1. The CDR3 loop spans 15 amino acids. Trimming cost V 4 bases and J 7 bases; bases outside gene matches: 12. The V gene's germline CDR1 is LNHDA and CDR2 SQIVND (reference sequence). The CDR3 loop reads CASSNWDSPTFEAFF. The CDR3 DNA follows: TGTGCCAGTAGTAATTGGGACAGCCCGACCTTTGAAGCTTTCTTT. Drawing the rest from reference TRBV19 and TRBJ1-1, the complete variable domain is DGGITQSPKYLFRKEGQNVTLSCEQNLNHDAMYWYRQDPGQGLRLIYYSQIVNDFQKGDIAEGYSVSREKKESFPLTVTSAQKNPTAFYLCASSNWDSPTFEAFFGQGTRLTVV.

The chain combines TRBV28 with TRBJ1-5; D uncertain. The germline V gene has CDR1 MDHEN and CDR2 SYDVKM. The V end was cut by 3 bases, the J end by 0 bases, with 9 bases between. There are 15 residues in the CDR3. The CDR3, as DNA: TGTGCCAGCAGTTTTACCGGGTATAGCAATCAGCCCCAGCATTTT. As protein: CASSFTGYSNQPQHF.

DNA for the CDR3: TGTGCCAGCAGTACCACCTTTGACAGGGCCAAGAGCAATCAGCCCCAGCATTTT. This translates into CASSTTFDRAKSNQPQHF. The chain recombines TRBV6-2 or TRBV6-3 with TRBJ1-5; 7 bases are a match to TRBD1. This CDR3 contains 18 residues. CDR1 is MNHEY and CDR2 is SVGEGT in the germline V gene. V gave up 5 bases and J gave up 1 base; unmatched junction bases: 14.

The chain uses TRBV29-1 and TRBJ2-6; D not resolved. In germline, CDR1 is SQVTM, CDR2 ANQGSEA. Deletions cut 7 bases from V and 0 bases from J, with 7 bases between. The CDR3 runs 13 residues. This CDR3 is CSAQDSGANVLTF. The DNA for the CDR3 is TGCAGCGCCCAGGACTCTGGGGCCAACGTCCTGACTTTC.

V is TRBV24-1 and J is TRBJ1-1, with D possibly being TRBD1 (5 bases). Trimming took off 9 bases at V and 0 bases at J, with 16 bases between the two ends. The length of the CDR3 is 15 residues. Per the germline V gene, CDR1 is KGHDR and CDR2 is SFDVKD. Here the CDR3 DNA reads TGTGCCACCTCACAGGTGCGTGAGATGAACACTGAAGCTTTCTTT. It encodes CATSQVREMNTEAFF.

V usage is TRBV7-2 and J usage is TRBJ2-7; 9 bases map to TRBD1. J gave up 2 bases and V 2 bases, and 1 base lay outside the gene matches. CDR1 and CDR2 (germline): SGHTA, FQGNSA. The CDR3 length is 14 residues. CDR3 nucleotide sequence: TGTGCCAGCAGCTTAAACAGGGGGCCCTACGAGCAGTACTTC. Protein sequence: CASSLNRGPYEQYF. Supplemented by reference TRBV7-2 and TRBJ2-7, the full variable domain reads GAGVSQSPSNKVTEKGKDVELRCDPISGHTALYWYRQSLGQGLEFLIYFQGNSAPDKSGLPSDRFSAERTGGSVSTLTIQRTQQEDSAVYLCASSLNRGPYEQYFGPGTRLTVT.

In DNA form, the CDR3 reads TGTGCCAGCAAAAGGACAGGGGGCCTCATTCAGTACTTC. Encoded protein: CASKRTGGLIQYF. This rearrangement joins TRBV2 to TRBJ2-4, with 11 bases fitting TRBD1. Germline CDR1 is SNHLY and CDR2 is FYNNEI. This CDR3 is built from 13 residues. Germline trimming cut 7 bases from V and 9 bases from J; bases unmatched to any gene: 5.

The CDR3: CASSFRGASYNEQFF. CDR3 in DNA: TGTGCCAGCAGCTTTAGGGGGGCGTCCTACAATGAGCAGTTCTTC. The V call is TRBV5-8, the J call TRBJ2-1, with D perhaps TRBD1 or TRBD2 (6 bases each). The germline V and J ends were trimmed by 2 bases and 1 base, with 10 bases remaining between them. The CDR3 extends over 15 amino acids. Germline CDR1 and CDR2: SGHTS and YDEGEE.

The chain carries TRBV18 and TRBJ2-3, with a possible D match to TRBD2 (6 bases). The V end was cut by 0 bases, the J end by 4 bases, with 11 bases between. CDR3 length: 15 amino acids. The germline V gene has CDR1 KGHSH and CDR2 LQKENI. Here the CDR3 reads CASSPPGGGADTQYF. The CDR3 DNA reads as TGTGCCAGCTCACCACCGGGGGGTGGTGCAGATACGCAGTATTTT. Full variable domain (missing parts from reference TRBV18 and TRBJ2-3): NAGVMQNPRHLVRRRGQEARLRCSPMKGHSHVYWYRQLPEEGLKFMVYLQKENIIDESGMPKERFSAEFPKEGPSILRIQQVVRGDSAAYFCASSPPGGGADTQYFGPGTRLTVL.

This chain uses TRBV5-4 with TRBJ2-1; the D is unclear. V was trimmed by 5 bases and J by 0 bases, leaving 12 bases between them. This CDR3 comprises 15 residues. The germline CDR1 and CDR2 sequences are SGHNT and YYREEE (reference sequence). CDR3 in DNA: TGTGCCAGCAGTGATAAAAAGAGCTCCTACAATGAGCAGTTCTTC. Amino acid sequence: CASSDKKSSYNEQFF.